The sequence of this T cell receptor (beta chain) was determined in a study of blood T cell repertoires in COVID-19. Overall study context: The analysed material was cDNA or gDNA that came from T cells, B-cell-depleted T cells, or PBMCs.

Germline V gene lookup returns CDR1 SGHKS and CDR2 YYEKEE (reference sequence). The V and J ends lost 5 bases and 4 bases, in that order; junction bases with no gene match: 12. The CDR3 loop spans 16 amino acids. Authors' data handling: Cell counts per sample came from amplifying reference gene primers. Measured with immunoSEQ multiplex PCR; TCRdb has only the in-frame clones, and not every one. V, J and clone size are taken as reported in that table, and D and trimming were inferred from the DNA itself. This repertoire shows approximately 94,000 clones, 80% to 95% found once; its top ten account for less than 5%.

Sequenced material: peripheral blood. The TCR sequence derives from a woman aged 50 to 60 in a cohort sampled during active COVID-19. This chain joins TRBV5-5 and TRBJ1-2; 9 bases fit TRBD1. CDR3 region: CASRSTPGQGGYGYTF. The CDR3 DNA reads as TGTGCCAGCAGGTCAACCCCGGGACAGGGAGGCTATGGCTACACCTTC.